This TCR beta chain was profiled in a study of cytomegalovirus exposure and HLA in healthy donors. This clone was counted a single time. With 60 Vbeta and 13 Jbeta primers, the PCR was carried out. The protocol was immunoSEQ multiplex PCR, while the TCRdb copy is restricted to in-frame clones and leaves out a portion. Here the sample spans around 230,000 clones, about 80% being singletons. CDR1 is KGHSH, CDR2 LQKENI, per germline. Trimming removed 2 bases from V and 5 bases from J, with 15 bases in between. The CDR3 runs 16 residues. The chain recombines TRBV18 with TRBJ1-4; D is unclear. Sequencing used PBMCs. This TCR came from a male donor in good health and CMV-seronegative. The CDR3 loop reads CASSPGLGEGNEKLFF. The DNA for the CDR3 is TGTGCCAGCTCACCAGGGCTGGGAGAAGGAAATGAAAAACTGTTTTTT.